These T cell receptor beta chains were read from a single sample in a study of shared clonotypes between healthy human individuals. Using immunoSEQ multiplex PCR, the repertoire was profiled, and TCRdb retains in-frame clones only, with some absent. The repertoire has millions of clones, 85% to 95% of them found once; the top ten carry about 0.37%. Sequences were obtained from naive CD4+ T cells from PBMCs. These receptors came from a man between 18 and 35 years old in good health. Some clones in this sample may be carry-over from other donors' samples. The CDR3 runs from the conserved cysteine through the conserved F or W. D genes are given only for firm matches. Size is omitted from some rows. Given values are once, few, many or a class for expanded clones.

size,D,V,J,DNA,CDR3
NA,TRBD1,TRBV9,TRBJ1-1,TGTGCCAGCAGCGCCGGGACAGGGGGGTTTATCACTGAAGCTTTCTTT,CASSAGTGGFITEAFF
NA,TRBD2,TRBV5-6,TRBJ2-3,TGTGCCAGCAGCTGGGGGACTAGCGGAACTAGGGCAGATACGCAGTATTTT,CASSWGTSGTRADTQYF
NA,NA,TRBV13,TRBJ1-2,TGTGCCAGCAGCTTTGGACACTCTCGACGGACCACCTATGGCTACACCTTC,CASSFGHSRRTTYGYTF
NA,TRBD1,TRBV5-1,TRBJ2-2,TGCGCCAGCAGCTTAGGGACAGGGAGCGGGGAGCTGTTTTTT,CASSLGTGSGELFF
NA,TRBD2,TRBV7-9,TRBJ2-3,TGTGCCACCCCCGATCTAGCGGGAGAATTAACAGATACGCAGTATTTT,CATPDLAGELTDTQYF
NA,TRBD2,TRBV5-1,TRBJ2-3,TGCGCCAGCAGCCCGGGACTAGCACAGAGCACAGATACGCAGTATTTT,CASSPGLAQSTDTQYF
NA,NA,TRBV10-3,TRBJ2-7,TGTGCCATCACCCAGGGCGGAACCTACGAGCAGTACTTC,CAITQGGTYEQYF
NA,TRBD2,TRBV19,TRBJ2-2,TGTGCCAGTAGTTTCGGGAGGGTCCCCGGGGAGCTGTTTTTT,CASSFGRVPGELFF
NA,TRBD2,TRBV5-1,TRBJ2-7,TGCGCCAGCAGCTCAGAAACGTCTAGCGGTTATTACGAGCAGTACTTC,CASSSETSSGYYEQYF
NA,TRBD2,TRBV6-5,TRBJ2-7,TGTGCCAGCAGTTACACGGGAGGGCCCCACGAGCAGTACTTC,CASSYTGGPHEQYF
NA,NA,TRBV5-4,TRBJ2-7,TGTGCCAGCAGCGGCGGGACACTGGGGTACGAGCAGTACTTC,CASSGGTLGYEQYF
NA,TRBD1,TRBV5-1,TRBJ1-1,TGCGCCAGCAGCCTCACCAGCACAGGGGGAACTGAAGCTTTCTTT,CASSLTSTGGTEAFF
NA,NA,TRBV6-1,TRBJ2-3,TGTGCCGGAGGTTTGTGGGATACGCAGTATTTT,CAGGLWDTQYF
NA,NA,TRBV5-1,TRBJ2-7,TGCGCCAGCAGCCCCCCGCTAGGGTCCTACGAGCAGTACTTC,CASSPPLGSYEQYF
NA,NA,TRBV6-1,TRBJ2-1,TGTGCCTCCTGGGCCAGGAGCTCCTACAATGAGCAGTTCTTC,CASWARSSYNEQFF
NA,TRBD2,TRBV18,TRBJ2-2,TGTGCCAGCTCACCACCGGCTAGCGGAAACACCGGGGAGCTGTTTTTT,CASSPPASGNTGELFF
NA,NA,TRBV19,TRBJ1-2,TGTGCCAGTAGTTCCCGGGGAGCTAACTATGGCTACACCTTC,CASSSRGANYGYTF
NA,NA,TRBV25-1,TRBJ2-3,TGTGCCAGCAGTTTTGGCGGGAGCACAGATACGCAGTATTTT,CASSFGGSTDTQYF
NA,NA,TRBV7-7,TRBJ2-3,TGTGCCAGCGCCCGGGGGGCAGCTAGCACAGATACGCAGTATTTT,CASARGAASTDTQYF
few,TRBD1,TRBV7-9,TRBJ1-5,TGTGCCAGCAGCTTGACCCGGACAGGGAGCAATCAGCCCCAGCATTTT,CASSLTRTGSNQPQHF
NA,TRBD1,TRBV14,TRBJ2-7,TGTGCCAGCAGCCAGGGACCGGGACAGGGTGTCCACGAGCAGTACTTC,CASSQGPGQGVHEQYF
NA,NA,TRBV7-9,TRBJ1-1,TGTGCCAGCAGCTTAGTCCCAGGGACAAACACTGAAGCTTTCTTT,CASSLVPGTNTEAFF
NA,NA,TRBV2,TRBJ1-1,TGTGCCAGCAGGCTCAGCCCTAACACTGAAGCTTTCTTT,CASRLSPNTEAFF
NA,TRBD1,TRBV28,TRBJ1-4,TGTGCCAGCAGATCACAGGGGGCGGGTGGTGAAAAACTGTTTTTT,CASRSQGAGGEKLFF
NA,NA,TRBV6-6,TRBJ1-3,TGTGCCAGCAGTGGTACGGCGGGAAACACCATATATTTT,CASSGTAGNTIYF